This T cell receptor beta chain is drawn from a study of blood T cell repertoires in COVID-19. The V and J ends lost 2 bases and 6 bases respectively, with 14 bases between them. Per the germline V gene, CDR1 is MNHEY and CDR2 is SMNVEV (reference sequence). The CDR3 is 14 amino acids. Measured with immunoSEQ multiplex PCR; TCRdb has only the in-frame clones, and not every one. Here the sample spans 310,000 or so clones, approximately 91% being singletons. The origin of this receptor is a woman in her twenties or thirties with COVID-19, enrolled during active disease. The chain carries TRBV27 and TRBJ2-7; D is perhaps TRBD1 (6 bases). The sequenced material came from peripheral blood. CDR3 coding DNA: TGTGCCAGCAGTTTAAACAGGGTTGGAGGCGAGCAGTACTTC. Its protein is CASSLNRVGGEQYF.